This TCR beta chain was captured by sequencing in a study of T cell responses to AZD1222 COVID-19 vaccine. The protocol was immunoSEQ multiplex PCR, while the TCRdb copy is restricted to in-frame clones and leaves out a portion. The table shows just over 150,000 clones, with 70% to 90% occurring only once. V lost 5 bases to trimming and J lost 7 bases, with 12 bases between them. This CDR3 spans 13 amino acids. Germline values: CDR1 KGHSH, CDR2 LQKENI. The specimen comprised peripheral blood, sampled after recovery from COVID-19. This receptor was taken from an adult who had recovered from COVID-19. This sequence joins TRBV18 and TRBJ1-5; perhaps TRBD1 as D (5 bases). CDR3 coding DNA: TGTGCCAGCTCATGGGACGGGTCCCAGCCCCAGCATTTT. Translating it yields CASSWDGSQPQHF.